Listed below are T cell receptor beta chains from one sample, sequenced in a study of T-cell reconstitution after alpha-beta-depleted transplantation in children. A single record per CDR3 protein comes from TCRdb applying MiXCR to the PCR reads. Among about 580,000 distinct CDR3 sequences listed, 23% were seen once. The material sequenced was PBMCs, mostly from graft donor cells, taken 360 days after TCRalphabeta/CD19-depleted stem cell transplant. The receptors were sampled from a boy younger than two who had a stem cell transplant for acute myeloid leukemia, so the T cells may come from the graft donor. The CDR3 runs from the conserved cysteine through the conserved F or W. The order of the fields is CDR3 protein, CDR3 DNA, D gene, V gene, clone size, J gene. D genes are given only for firm matches. Size values are once, few and many counts, or a class for expanded clones, and some rows have none.

CASSLEVSGELFF TGCGCCAGCAGCTTGGAGGTGTCCGGGGAGCTGTTTTTT . TRBV5-1 many TRBJ2-2
CASSQGQVLNTEAFF TGCGCCAGCAGCCAAGGACAGGTTTTGAACACTGAAGCTTTCTTT TRBD1 TRBV5-1 few TRBJ1-1
CASSVEAVKIYNEQFF TGTGCCAGCAGCGTAGAGGCGGTCAAGATCTACAATGAGCAGTTCTTC . TRBV9 many TRBJ2-1
CSARSSGRFGGELFF TGCAGTGCTAGATCGTCGGGGAGGTTCGGCGGGGAGCTGTTTTTT . TRBV20-1 . TRBJ2-2
CASSPRLEMGETQYF TGTGCCAGCAGTCCCCGCCTCGAGATGGGAGAGACCCAGTACTTC . TRBV12-3/TRBV12-4 many TRBJ2-5
CSARGAGSYEQYF TGCAGTGCTAGAGGGGCAGGGTCCTACGAGCAGTACTTC . TRBV20-1 . TRBJ2-7
CASSLEGPNYGYTF TGTGCCAGCAGTTTAGAAGGGCCGAACTATGGCTACACCTTC . TRBV12-3/TRBV12-4 . TRBJ1-2
CSVGRQAEAFF TGCAGCGTTGGAAGGCAGGCCGAAGCTTTCTTT . TRBV29-1 many TRBJ1-1
CSAPRISYNEQFF TGCAGTGCCCCCCGTATCTCCTACAATGAGCAGTTCTTC . TRBV20-1 . TRBJ2-1
CASSLSGQGYSPLHF TGTGCCAGCAGCTTATCGGGGCAGGGATATTCACCCCTCCACTTT . TRBV7-2 many TRBJ1-6
CASSQDLAYEQYF TGTGCCAGCAGCCAAGATTTAGCTTACGAGCAGTACTTC . TRBV14 . TRBJ2-7
CASSRSGQGELAKNIQYF TGTGCCAGCAGTCGGTCGGGACAGGGGGAACTAGCCAAAAACATTCAGTACTTC TRBD1 TRBV12-3/TRBV12-4 . TRBJ2-4
CSAPRARGGVNEQFF TGCAGCGCCCCCAGGGCCAGAGGCGGGGTAAATGAGCAGTTCTTC . TRBV29-1 many TRBJ2-1
CARSSGTGSSYEQYF TGTGCCCGATCCTCCGGGACAGGGAGCTCCTACGAGCAGTACTTC TRBD1 TRBV12-3/TRBV12-4 many TRBJ2-7
CASSEVRLGLAATNNEQFF TGTGCCAGCAGTGAAGTGCGGTTGGGGCTAGCGGCGACCAACAATGAGCAGTTCTTC TRBD2 TRBV6-1 few TRBJ2-1
CSVEQATGELFF TGCAGCGTTGAGCAGGCCACCGGGGAGCTGTTTTTT . TRBV29-1 many TRBJ2-2
CASSQDSEGGRETQYF TGTGCCAGCAGCCAAGATTCCGAGGGGGGCAGGGAGACCCAGTACTTC . TRBV12-3/TRBV12-4 few TRBJ2-5
CASSLGVGGFGRTYEQYF TGTGCCAGCAGCTTAGGAGTGGGGGGGTTCGGCAGGACCTACGAGCAGTACTTC TRBD2 TRBV7-2 few TRBJ2-7
CSARGARGDQPQHF TGCAGTGCTAGAGGGGCCAGGGGGGATCAGCCCCAGCATTTT TRBD1 TRBV20-1 many TRBJ1-5
CSVARGSTEAFF TGCAGCGTTGCAAGGGGTTCGACTGAAGCTTTCTTT . TRBV29-1 . TRBJ1-1
CASNSGGDVGGYTF TGTGCCAGCAATTCCGGCGGTGATGTGGGTGGCTACACCTTC . TRBV28 . TRBJ1-2
CASSSTGGPLRTDTQYF TGTGCCAGCAGTTCCACCGGGGGGCCCCTACGCACAGATACGCAGTATTTT . TRBV6-5 . TRBJ2-3
CASSPGVDEQFF TGTGCCAGCAGCCCAGGGGTGGATGAGCAGTTCTTC . TRBV7-6 many TRBJ2-1
CASSSGRLAGGLDYNEQFF TGTGCCAGCAGTTCTGGTAGGCTAGCGGGGGGACTTGACTACAATGAGCAGTTCTTC TRBD2 TRBV6-2/TRBV6-3 few TRBJ2-1
CASSLPGQGHSPLHF TGTGCCAGCAGTCTTCCGGGACAAGGGCATTCACCCCTCCACTTT . TRBV28 many TRBJ1-6
CSARAHGGPLNTQYF TGCAGTGCTAGGGCTCACGGGGGGCCCCTCAATACGCAGTATTTT . TRBV20-1 few TRBJ2-3
CATRGRLNTGELFF TGTGCTACTCGGGGCAGATTGAACACCGGGGAGCTGTTTTTT . TRBV6-5 many TRBJ2-2
CASRTSGVRNEQFF TGTGCCAGCAGGACTAGCGGGGTGAGGAATGAGCAGTTCTTC TRBD2 TRBV6-5 few TRBJ2-1
CSARGTVNTGELFF TGCAGTGCCCGGGGGACAGTGAACACCGGGGAGCTGTTTTTT . TRBV20-1 many TRBJ2-2
CASSLRLAGHDTQYF TGTGCCAGCAGCTTAAGACTAGCAGGACACGATACGCAGTATTTT TRBD2 TRBV7-2 . TRBJ2-3
CASRETGSTGELFF TGTGCCAGCAGGGAGACAGGGAGCACCGGGGAGCTGTTTTTT TRBD1 TRBV7-2 . TRBJ2-2
CASSILAGGRDTQYF TGTGCCAGCAGCATACTAGCGGGGGGGAGAGATACGCAGTATTTT TRBD2 TRBV7-2 few TRBJ2-3
CASGLNRPSTDTQYF TGTGCTAGTGGCCTGAACAGGCCCAGCACAGATACGCAGTATTTT . TRBV12-5 . TRBJ2-3
CSVQDRPFATYGYTF TGCAGCGTTCAAGACAGGCCGTTTGCCACCTATGGCTACACCTTC . TRBV29-1 . TRBJ1-2
CASSYDRVYNEQFF TGCGCCAGCAGCTACGACAGGGTATACAATGAGCAGTTCTTC TRBD1 TRBV5-1 many TRBJ2-1
CASSPDRGQYNEQFF TGTGCCAGCAGCCCCGACAGGGGCCAGTACAATGAGCAGTTCTTC TRBD1 TRBV7-2 . TRBJ2-1
CSAREGPRTQYF TGCAGTGCTAGAGAAGGGCCGCGGACCCAGTACTTC . TRBV20-1 many TRBJ2-5
CASSEALGTKQTQYF TGTGCCAGCAGTGAAGCGCTTGGGACCAAGCAGACCCAGTACTTC . TRBV2 few TRBJ2-5
CSAPGEVYGYTF TGCAGTGCCCCAGGGGAAGTCTATGGCTACACCTTC . TRBV20-1 . TRBJ1-2
CASGRLNTDTQYF TGTGCCAGCGGACGACTAAACACAGATACGCAGTATTTT . TRBV7-6 . TRBJ2-3
CASSQQQGAGELFF TGCGCCAGCAGCCAACAACAGGGTGCCGGGGAGCTGTTTTTT . TRBV4-1 many TRBJ2-2
CASSKDSYGYTF TGTGCCAGCAGCAAGGACAGCTATGGCTACACCTTC . TRBV12-3/TRBV12-4 few TRBJ1-2
CSARDTGGDTDTQYF TGCAGTGCTAGAGATACGGGAGGGGACACAGATACGCAGTATTTT TRBD2 TRBV20-1 . TRBJ2-3
CASSRDRDIFWDGYTF TGTGCCAGCAGCCGGGACAGGGATATATTCTGGGATGGCTACACCTTC TRBD1 TRBV9 few TRBJ1-2
CASSNLPGRSTEAFF TGTGCCAGCAGCAACCTTCCAGGGAGGAGCACTGAAGCTTTCTTT . TRBV6-1 few TRBJ1-1
CASSQDSGWGNTIYF TGCGCCAGCAGCCAAGATTCAGGGTGGGGAAACACCATATATTTT . TRBV4-1 few TRBJ1-3
CASSYSSTGQVSGNTIYF TGTGCCAGCAGTTACTCGAGTACAGGCCAAGTCTCTGGAAACACCATATATTTT . TRBV6-5 . TRBJ1-3
CASQGQETQYF TGTGCCAGCCAGGGCCAAGAGACCCAGTACTTC . TRBV7-9 many TRBJ2-5
CASSLGFGTGIYTGELFF TGTGCCAGCAGCTTAGGGTTCGGGACAGGGATATACACCGGGGAGCTGTTTTTT TRBD1 TRBV7-6 . TRBJ2-2
CASGPDRGGTEAFF TGTGCCAGCGGACCGGACAGGGGAGGAACTGAAGCTTTCTTT TRBD1 TRBV27 few TRBJ1-1
CASSWDTSMTQYF TGTGCCAGCAGCTGGGACACGTCAATGACCCAGTACTTC . TRBV7-9 . TRBJ2-5
CSVVFGGGLIGFF TGCAGCGTCGTGTTCGGGGGAGGGCTTATTGGGTTCTTC TRBD2 TRBV29-1 . TRBJ2-1
CSVLFSSYEQYF TGCAGCGTTCTTTTTTCCTCCTACGAGCAGTACTTC . TRBV29-1 many TRBJ2-7
CASTDSGTGGYGYTF TGTGCCAGCACCGATTCGGGGACAGGGGGGTATGGCTACACCTTC TRBD1 TRBV6-1 . TRBJ1-2
CASSTSSGGPTDTQYF TGTGCCAGCTCAACCTCTAGCGGGGGGCCCACAGATACGCAGTATTTT TRBD2 TRBV18 once TRBJ2-3
CASSYVWDRQETQYF TGTGCCAGCAGTTACGTTTGGGACAGACAAGAGACCCAGTACTTC TRBD1 TRBV6-5 few TRBJ2-5
CSAQTGSGGADRLDTQYF TGCAGTGCTCAGACAGGGAGCGGGGGGGCCGACAGGTTGGATACGCAGTATTTT TRBD2 TRBV20-1 few TRBJ2-3
CASSLRGSVTEAFF TGTGCCAGCAGTTTACGCGGTAGCGTAACTGAAGCTTTCTTT . TRBV27 few TRBJ1-1
CSARSGTGEGHEQFF TGCAGTGCTAGATCCGGGACAGGGGAGGGTCATGAGCAGTTCTTC TRBD1 TRBV20-1 few TRBJ2-1